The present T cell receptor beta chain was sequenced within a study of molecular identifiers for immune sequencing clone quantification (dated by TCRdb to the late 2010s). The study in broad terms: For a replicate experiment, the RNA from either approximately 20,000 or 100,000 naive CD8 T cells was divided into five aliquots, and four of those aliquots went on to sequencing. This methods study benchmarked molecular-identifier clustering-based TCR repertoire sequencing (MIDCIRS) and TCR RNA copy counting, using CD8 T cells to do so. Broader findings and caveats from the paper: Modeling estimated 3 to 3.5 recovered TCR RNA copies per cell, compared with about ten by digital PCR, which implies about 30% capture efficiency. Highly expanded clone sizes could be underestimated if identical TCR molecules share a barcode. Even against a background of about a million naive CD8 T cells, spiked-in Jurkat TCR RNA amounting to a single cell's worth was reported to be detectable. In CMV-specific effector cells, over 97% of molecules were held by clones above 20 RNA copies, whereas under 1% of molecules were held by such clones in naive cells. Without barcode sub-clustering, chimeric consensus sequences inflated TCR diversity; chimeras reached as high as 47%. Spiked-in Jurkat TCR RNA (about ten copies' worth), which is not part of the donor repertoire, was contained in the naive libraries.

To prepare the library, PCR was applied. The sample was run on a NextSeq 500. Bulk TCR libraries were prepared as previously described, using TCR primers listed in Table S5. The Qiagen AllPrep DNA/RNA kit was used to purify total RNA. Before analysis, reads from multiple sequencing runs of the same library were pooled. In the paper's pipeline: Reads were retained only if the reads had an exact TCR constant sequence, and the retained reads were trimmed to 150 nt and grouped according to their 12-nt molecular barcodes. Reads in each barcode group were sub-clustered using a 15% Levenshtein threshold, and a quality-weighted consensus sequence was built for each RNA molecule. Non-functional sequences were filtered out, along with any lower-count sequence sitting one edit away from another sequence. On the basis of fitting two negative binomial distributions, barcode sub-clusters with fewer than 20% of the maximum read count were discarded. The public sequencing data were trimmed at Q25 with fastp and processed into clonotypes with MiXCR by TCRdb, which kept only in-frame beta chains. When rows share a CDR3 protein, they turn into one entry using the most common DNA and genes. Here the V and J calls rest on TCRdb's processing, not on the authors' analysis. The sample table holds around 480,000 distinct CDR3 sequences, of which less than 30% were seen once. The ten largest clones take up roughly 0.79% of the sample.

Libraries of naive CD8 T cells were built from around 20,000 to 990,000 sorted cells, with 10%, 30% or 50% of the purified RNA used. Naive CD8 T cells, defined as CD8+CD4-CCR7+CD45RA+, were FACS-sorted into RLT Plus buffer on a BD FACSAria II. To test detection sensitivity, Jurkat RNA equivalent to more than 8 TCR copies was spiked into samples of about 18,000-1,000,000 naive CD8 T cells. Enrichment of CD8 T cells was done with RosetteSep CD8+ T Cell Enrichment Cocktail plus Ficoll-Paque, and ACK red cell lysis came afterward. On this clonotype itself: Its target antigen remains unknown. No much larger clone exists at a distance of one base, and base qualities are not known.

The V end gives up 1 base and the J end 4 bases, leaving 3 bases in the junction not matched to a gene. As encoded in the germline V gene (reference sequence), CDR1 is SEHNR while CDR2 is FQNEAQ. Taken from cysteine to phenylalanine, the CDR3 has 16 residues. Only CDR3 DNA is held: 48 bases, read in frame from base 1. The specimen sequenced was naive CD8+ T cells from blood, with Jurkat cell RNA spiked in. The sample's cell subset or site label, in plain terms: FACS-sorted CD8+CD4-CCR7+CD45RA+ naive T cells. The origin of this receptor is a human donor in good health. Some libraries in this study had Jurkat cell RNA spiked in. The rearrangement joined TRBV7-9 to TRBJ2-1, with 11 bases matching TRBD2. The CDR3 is CASSLGLAGMYNEQFF. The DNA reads TGTGCCAGCAGCTTAGGACTAGCGGGGATGTACAATGAGCAGTTCTTC.